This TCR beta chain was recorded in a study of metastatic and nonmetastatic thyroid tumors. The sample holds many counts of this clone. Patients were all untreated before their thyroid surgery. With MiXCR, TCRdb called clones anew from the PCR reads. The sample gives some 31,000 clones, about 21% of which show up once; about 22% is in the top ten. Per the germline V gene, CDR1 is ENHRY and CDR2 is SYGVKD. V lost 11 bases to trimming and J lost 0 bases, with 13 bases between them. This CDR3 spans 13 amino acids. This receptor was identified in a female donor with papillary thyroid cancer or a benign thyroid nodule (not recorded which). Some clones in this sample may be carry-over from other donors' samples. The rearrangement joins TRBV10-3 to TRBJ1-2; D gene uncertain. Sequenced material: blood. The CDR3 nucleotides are TGTGCCTCCGAGGACCACACTAACTATGGCTACACCTTC. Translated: CASEDHTNYGYTF.